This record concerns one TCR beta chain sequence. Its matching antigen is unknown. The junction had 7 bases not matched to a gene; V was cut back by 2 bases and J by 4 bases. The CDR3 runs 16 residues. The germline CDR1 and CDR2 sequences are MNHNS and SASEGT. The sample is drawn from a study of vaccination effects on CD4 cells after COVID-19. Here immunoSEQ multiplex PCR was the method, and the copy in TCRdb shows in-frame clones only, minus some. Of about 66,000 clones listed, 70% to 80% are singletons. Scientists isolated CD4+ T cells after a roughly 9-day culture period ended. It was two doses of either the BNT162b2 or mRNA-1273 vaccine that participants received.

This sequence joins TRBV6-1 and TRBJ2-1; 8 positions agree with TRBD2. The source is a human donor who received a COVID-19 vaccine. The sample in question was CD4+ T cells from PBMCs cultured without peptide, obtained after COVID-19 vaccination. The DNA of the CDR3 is TGTGCCAGCAGTGAAAGCGTTAGCGGGGCATACAATGAGCAGTTCTTC. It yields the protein CASSESVSGAYNEQFF.